This TCR beta chain was documented in a study of blood T cell repertoires in COVID-19. Clones were read by immunoSEQ multiplex PCR, and TCRdb kept only the in-frame ones, dropping some. The top ten hold 15% to 20% of the sample, which has some 200,000 clones, 70% to 90% seen once. CDR1 is SGHRS and CDR2 is YFSETQ in the germline V gene. J gave up 2 bases and V 6 bases, and 3 bases lay outside the gene matches. The CDR3 has 15 residues. The sample comprised peripheral blood. This chain uses TRBV5-1 with TRBJ2-3; 13 bases match TRBD2. The TCR was taken from a man aged 45-65 years with COVID-19, enrolled during active disease. The CDR3 DNA reads as TGCGCCAGCAAGGGACTAGCGGGGTCCACAGATACGCAGTATTTT. Protein sequence: CASKGLAGSTDTQYF.